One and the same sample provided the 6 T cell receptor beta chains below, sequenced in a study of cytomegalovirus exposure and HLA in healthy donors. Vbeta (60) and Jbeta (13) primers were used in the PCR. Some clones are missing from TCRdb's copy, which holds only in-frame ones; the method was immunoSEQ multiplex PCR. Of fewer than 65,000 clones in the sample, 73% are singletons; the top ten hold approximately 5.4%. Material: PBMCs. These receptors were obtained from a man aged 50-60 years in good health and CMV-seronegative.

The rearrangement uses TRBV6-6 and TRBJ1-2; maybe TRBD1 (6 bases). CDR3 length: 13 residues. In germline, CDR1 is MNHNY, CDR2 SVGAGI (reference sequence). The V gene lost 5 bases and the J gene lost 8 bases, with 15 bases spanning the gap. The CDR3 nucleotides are TGTGCCAGCAGTACACAGGGCCCCGGCGGCTACACCTTC. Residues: CASSTQGPGGYTF.

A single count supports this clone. The CDR3, as DNA: TGTGCCAGCAGTGTCACCGGGACAGCGAACACCGGGGAGCTGTTTTTT. Amino acids: CASSVTGTANTGELFF. The J gene is TRBJ2-2, the V gene TRBV6-6; 7 positions agree with TRBD1. Germline CDR1 and CDR2: MNHNY and SVGAGI (reference sequence). The CDR3 consists of 16 residues. The junction had 6 bases not matched to a gene; V was cut back by 5 bases and J by 0 bases.

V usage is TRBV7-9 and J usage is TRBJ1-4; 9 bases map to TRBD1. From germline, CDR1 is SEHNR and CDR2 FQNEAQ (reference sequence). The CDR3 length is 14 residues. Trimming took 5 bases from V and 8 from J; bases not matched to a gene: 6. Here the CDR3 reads CASSMTGGGEKLFF. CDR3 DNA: TGTGCCAGCAGCATGACAGGGGGAGGGGAAAAACTGTTTTTT.

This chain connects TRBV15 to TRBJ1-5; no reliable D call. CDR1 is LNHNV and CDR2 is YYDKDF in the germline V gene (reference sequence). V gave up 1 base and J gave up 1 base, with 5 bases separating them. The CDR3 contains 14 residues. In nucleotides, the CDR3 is TGTGCCACCAGCAGAGGGCAGAGCAATCAGCCCCAGCATTTT. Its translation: CATSRGQSNQPQHF.

The CDR3: CASSVGAVGQPQHF. In DNA, the CDR3 is TGTGCCAGCAGCGTAGGAGCGGTGGGACAGCCCCAGCATTTT. The rearrangement joins TRBV9 to TRBJ1-5; no reliable D call. The CDR3 loop spans 14 amino acids. The germline gives CDR1 SGDLS, CDR2 YYNGEE. V gave up 0 bases and J gave up 7 bases, with 11 bases separating them.

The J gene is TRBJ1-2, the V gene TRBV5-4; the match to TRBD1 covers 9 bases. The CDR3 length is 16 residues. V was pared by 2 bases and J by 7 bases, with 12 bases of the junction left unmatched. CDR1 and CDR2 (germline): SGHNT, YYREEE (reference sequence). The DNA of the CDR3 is TGTGCCAGCAGCTTTTGGGACAGGGTTATTTTAGGTGGCTACACCTTC. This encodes CASSFWDRVILGGYTF.